This T cell receptor (beta chain) emerged from a study of T-cell reconstitution after alpha-beta-depleted transplantation in children. Overall study results and limits: Several hundred graft clones that had expanded were reportedly the source of alpha-beta T cells about two months after transplant. High day-60 TCRbeta diversity in some patients came from surviving recipient T cells and thymic progenitors. Fresh T-cell production supplied most of the T-cell counts and diversity seen one year after transplant.

Molecular barcoding with unique molecular identifiers was used for the TCRbeta library. MiXCR, applied by TCRdb to the PCR reads, yields one record per CDR3 protein. Among about 440,000 distinct CDR3 sequences listed, about 40% were seen once. CDR3 size: 11 residues. With 4 bases removed from V and 13 bases from J, the gap between germline ends came to 11 bases. There are many counts of this clonotype. Its specificity is unknown. The material sequenced was PBMCs, taken before TCRalphabeta/CD19-depleted stem cell transplant. V gene TRBV12-3 or TRBV12-4 combines with J gene TRBJ2-1, with no clear D. The TCR originated in a girl aged 2-10 years with aplastic anemia, due to receive a stem cell transplant. The CDR3 sequence: CASSSFHSQFF. The CDR3 region has the DNA TGTGCCAGCAGTTCCTTCCATTCCCAGTTCTTC.